The clone carrying this T cell receptor beta chain was detected once. The data were produced by immunoSEQ multiplex PCR, yet TCRdb's version contains in-frame clones alone and is incomplete. The data show fewer than 300,000 clones, around 84% seen once. Trimming pared 1 base from V and 4 bases from J, leaving 13 bases between. CDR1 and CDR2 from the germline V gene are MGHDK and SYGVNS. The CDR3 sequence is 15 residues long. The sample belongs to a study of blood T cell repertoires in COVID-19. Overall study context: Samples came from the United States, Italy and Spain, spanning acute and convalescent COVID-19.

The Seattle patients joined while their infection was active and were tracked longitudinally afterward. The source material was peripheral blood. The chain combines TRBV25-1 with TRBJ1-1; no clear D gene. The source is a human donor with COVID-19, enrolled during active disease. The donor label of this sample is uncertain. The CDR3 loop is CASSESRGGSTEAFF. The CDR3 nucleotides read TGTGCCAGCAGTGAATCTCGGGGAGGGTCCACTGAAGCTTTCTTT.